This T cell receptor (beta chain) was profiled in a study of identical twins. Notes on the study in general: There was more out-of-frame TCR alpha sharing in monozygotic twins than models estimated. Researchers reported excess low generation probability among twin-shared out-of-frame alpha sequences.

This CDR3 contains 14 residues. The V end lost 3 bases, the J end lost 4 bases, and 13 bases lay between the germline ends. TCRdb re-analysed the 5' RACE reads in MiXCR, keeping a single row per CDR3 protein. This table holds hundreds of thousands of distinct CDR3 sequences, roughly an eighth found once. This clonotype was seen only a few times. Antigen: not known. The data were also submitted as part of a second study, on yellow fever vaccine responses in identical twins.

Sequencing was carried out using PBMCs. The chain carries TRBV12-3 or TRBV12-4 and TRBJ2-7, with a weak D call TRBD1 (6 bases). The receptor comes from a woman under 30 in good health. CDR3: CASSLGITGYEQYV. CDR3 coding DNA: TGTGCCAGCAGTTTGGGAATTACAGGGTACGAGCAGTACGTC.